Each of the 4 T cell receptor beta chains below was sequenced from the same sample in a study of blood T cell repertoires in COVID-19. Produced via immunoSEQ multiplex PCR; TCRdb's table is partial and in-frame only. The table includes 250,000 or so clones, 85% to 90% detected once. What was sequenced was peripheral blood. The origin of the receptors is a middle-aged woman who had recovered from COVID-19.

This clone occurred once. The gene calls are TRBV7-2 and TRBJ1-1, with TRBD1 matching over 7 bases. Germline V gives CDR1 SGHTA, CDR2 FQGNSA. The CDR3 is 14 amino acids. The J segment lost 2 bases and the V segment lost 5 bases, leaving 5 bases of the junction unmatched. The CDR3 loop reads CASSLDRVNTEAFF. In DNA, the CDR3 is TGTGCCAGCAGCCTTGACAGGGTCAACACTGAAGCTTTCTTT.

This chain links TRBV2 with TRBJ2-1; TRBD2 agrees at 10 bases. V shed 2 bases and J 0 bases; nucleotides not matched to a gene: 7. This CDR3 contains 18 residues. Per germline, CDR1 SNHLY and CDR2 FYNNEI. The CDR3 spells CASSEIPSGGHSYNEQFF. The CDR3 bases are TGTGCCAGCAGTGAAATTCCTAGCGGGGGTCACTCCTACAATGAGCAGTTCTTC.

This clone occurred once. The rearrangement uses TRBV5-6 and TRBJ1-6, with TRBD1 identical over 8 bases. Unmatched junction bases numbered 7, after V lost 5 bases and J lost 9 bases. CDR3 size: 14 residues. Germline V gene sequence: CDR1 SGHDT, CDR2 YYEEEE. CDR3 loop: CASSLPDRGSPLHF. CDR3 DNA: TGTGCCAGCAGTCTCCCAGACAGGGGTTCACCCCTCCACTTT.

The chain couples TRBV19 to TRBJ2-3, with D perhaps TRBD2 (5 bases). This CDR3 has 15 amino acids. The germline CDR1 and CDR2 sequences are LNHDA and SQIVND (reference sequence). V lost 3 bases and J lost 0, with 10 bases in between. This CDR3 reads CASSMLGVSTDTQYF. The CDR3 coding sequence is TGTGCCAGTAGTATGCTGGGAGTGAGCACAGATACGCAGTATTTT. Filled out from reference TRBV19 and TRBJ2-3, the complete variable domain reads DGGITQSPKYLFRKEGQNVTLSCEQNLNHDAMYWYRQDPGQGLRLIYYSQIVNDFQKGDIAEGYSVSREKKESFPLTVTSAQKNPTAFYLCASSMLGVSTDTQYFGPGTRLTVL.